This TCR beta chain was retrieved from a study of T cell changes during pregnancy in multiple sclerosis (dated by TCRdb to 2018 to 2020). For the study in its entirety: The study examined how the T cell repertoire changed over the course of pregnancy in women with multiple sclerosis.

Comments on this clone: Its binding antigen is unknown. No base-level quality is on record; no much larger clone is a single base apart.

There are 15 amino acids in the CDR3, from cysteine to phenylalanine inclusive. The retained sequence is limited to the CDR3, 45 bases, with the frame set at the first base. After removal of 4 bases from V and 6 bases from J, the junction retains 9 bases not matched to a gene. The germline V gene (reference sequence) sets CDR1 to SGHNT and CDR2 to YYREEE. Receptor libraries were prepared by the immunoSEQ multiplex PCR assay. TCRdb's version of the immuneACCESS table is confined to in-frame rearrangements and falls short of the full clone set. An unresolved V gene accounts for under half of the shortfall where checked; the remainder is of unknown origin. The sample profile shows around 41,000 clones; roughly 93% of them were found once. The ten top clones hold 1.4% of the sample.

The origin of this receptor is a female donor with multiple sclerosis, enrolled in a pregnancy study. Specimen: PBMCs (not recorded whether the cells were cultured). The chain was built from TRBV5-4 and TRBJ2-1; the central 8 bases match TRBD2. The DNA is as follows: TGTGCCAGCAGCCGCCCGGGAGGGGCGGGCAATGAGCAGTTCTTC. This encodes CASSRPGGAGNEQFF.